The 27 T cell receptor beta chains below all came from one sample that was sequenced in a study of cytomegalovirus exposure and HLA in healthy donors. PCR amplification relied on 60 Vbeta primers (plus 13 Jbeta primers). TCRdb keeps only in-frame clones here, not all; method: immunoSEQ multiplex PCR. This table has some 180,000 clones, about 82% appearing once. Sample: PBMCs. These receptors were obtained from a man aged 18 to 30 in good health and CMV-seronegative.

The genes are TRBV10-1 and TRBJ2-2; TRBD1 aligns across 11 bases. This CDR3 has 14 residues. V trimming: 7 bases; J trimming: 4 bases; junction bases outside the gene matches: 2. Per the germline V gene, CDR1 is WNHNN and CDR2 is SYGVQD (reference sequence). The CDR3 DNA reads TGCGCCAGCAAAGGACAGGGGGCCACCGGGGAGCTGTTTTTT. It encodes CASKGQGATGELFF.

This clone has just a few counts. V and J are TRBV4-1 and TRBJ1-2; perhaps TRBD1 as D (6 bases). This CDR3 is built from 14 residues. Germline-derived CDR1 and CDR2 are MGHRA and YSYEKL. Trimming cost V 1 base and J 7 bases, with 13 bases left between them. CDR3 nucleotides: TGCGCCAGCAGCCAAGTGGGGACAAAGGTTGGCTACACCTTC. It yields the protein CASSQVGTKVGYTF.

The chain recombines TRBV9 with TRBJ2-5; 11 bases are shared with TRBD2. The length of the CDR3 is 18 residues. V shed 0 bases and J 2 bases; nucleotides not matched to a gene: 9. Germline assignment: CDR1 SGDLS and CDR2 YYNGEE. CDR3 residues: CASSVAPGLAGSQETQYF. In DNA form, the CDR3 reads TGTGCCAGCAGCGTAGCGCCCGGACTAGCGGGTTCACAAGAGACCCAGTACTTC.

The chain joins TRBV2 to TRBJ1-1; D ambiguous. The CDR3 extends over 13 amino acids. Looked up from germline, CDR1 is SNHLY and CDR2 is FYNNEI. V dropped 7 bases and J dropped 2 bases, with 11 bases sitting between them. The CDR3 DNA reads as TGTGCCAGCAACGCCGGGTCCAACACTGAAGCTTTCTTT. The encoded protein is CASNAGSNTEAFF.

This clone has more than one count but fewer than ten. CDR3 bases: TGTGCCAGCAGCTTATTTCAGGGTTTGGGGAACACTGAAGCTTTCTTT. Its protein product is CASSLFQGLGNTEAFF. The chain carries TRBV7-9 and TRBJ1-1, with D possibly being TRBD1 (5 bases). V gave up 2 bases and J gave up 1 base, with 14 bases separating them. CDR3 length: 16 residues. Germline loops: CDR1 SEHNR, CDR2 FQNEAQ (reference sequence).

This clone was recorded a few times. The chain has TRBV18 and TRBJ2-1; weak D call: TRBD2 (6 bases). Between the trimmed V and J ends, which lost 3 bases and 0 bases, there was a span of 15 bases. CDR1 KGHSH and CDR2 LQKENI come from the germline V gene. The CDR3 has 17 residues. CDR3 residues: CASSPLSNSGSYNEQFF. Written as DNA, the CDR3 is TGTGCCAGCTCACCTCTCTCCAATAGCGGCTCCTACAATGAGCAGTTCTTC.

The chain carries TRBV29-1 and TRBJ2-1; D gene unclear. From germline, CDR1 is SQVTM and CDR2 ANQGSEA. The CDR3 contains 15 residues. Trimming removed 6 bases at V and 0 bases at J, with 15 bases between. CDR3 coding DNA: TGCAGCGTCGCCCTCTACCGTAGCTCCTACAATGAGCAGTTCTTC. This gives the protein CSVALYRSSYNEQFF.

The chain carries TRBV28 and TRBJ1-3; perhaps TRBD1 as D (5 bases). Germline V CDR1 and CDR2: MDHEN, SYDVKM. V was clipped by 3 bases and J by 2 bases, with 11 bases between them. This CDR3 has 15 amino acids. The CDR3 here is CASSFGGVAGNTIYF. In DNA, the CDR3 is TGTGCCAGCAGTTTTGGAGGGGTAGCTGGAAACACCATATATTTT.

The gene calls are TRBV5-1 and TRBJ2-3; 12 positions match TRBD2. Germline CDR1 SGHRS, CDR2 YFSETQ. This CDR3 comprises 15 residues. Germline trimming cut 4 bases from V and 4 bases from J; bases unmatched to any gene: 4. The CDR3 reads CASSPSGGAADTQYF. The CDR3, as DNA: TGCGCCAGCAGCCCTAGCGGGGGGGCAGCAGATACGCAGTATTTT.

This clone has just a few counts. In DNA, the CDR3 is TGTGCCAGCAGCTTAGTTTCGGAGACCCAGTACTTC. It yields the protein CASSLVSETQYF. The chain recombines TRBV7-2 with TRBJ2-5; D unresolved. V lost 1 base to trimming and J lost 5 bases, with 5 bases between them. The germline V gene encodes CDR1 SGHTA and CDR2 FQGNSA. The CDR3 runs to 12 residues.

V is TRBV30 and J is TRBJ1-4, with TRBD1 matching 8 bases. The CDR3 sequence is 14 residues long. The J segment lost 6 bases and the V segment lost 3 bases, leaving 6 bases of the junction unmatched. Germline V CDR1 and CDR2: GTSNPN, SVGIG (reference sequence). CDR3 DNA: TGTGCCTGGAGGCGACAGGGGTGGGATGAAAAACTGTTTTTT. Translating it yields CAWRRQGWDEKLFF.

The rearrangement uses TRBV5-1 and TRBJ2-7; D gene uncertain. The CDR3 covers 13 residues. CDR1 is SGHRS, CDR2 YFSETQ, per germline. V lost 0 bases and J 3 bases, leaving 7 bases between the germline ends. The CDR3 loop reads CASSLGGLYEQYF. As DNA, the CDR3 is TGCGCCAGCAGCTTGGGCGGCCTCTACGAGCAGTACTTC. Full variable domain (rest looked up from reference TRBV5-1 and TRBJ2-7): KAGVTQTPRYLIKTRGQQVTLSCSPISGHRSVSWYQQTPGQGLQFLFEYFSETQRNKGNFPGRFSGRQFSNSRSEMNVSTLELGDSALYLCASSLGGLYEQYFGPGTRLTVT.

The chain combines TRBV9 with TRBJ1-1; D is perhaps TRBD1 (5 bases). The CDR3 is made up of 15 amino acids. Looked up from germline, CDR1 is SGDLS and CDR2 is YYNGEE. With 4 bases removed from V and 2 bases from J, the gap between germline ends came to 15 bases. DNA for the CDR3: TGTGCCAGCAGCCCCGCGGGGCAGGGAAACACTGAAGCTTTCTTT. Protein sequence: CASSPAGQGNTEAFF. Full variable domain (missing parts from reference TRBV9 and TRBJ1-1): DSGVTQTPKHLITATGQRVTLRCSPRSGDLSVYWYQQSLDQGLQFLIQYYNGEERAKGNILERFSAQQFPDLHSELNLSSLELGDSALYFCASSPAGQGNTEAFFGQGTRLTVV.

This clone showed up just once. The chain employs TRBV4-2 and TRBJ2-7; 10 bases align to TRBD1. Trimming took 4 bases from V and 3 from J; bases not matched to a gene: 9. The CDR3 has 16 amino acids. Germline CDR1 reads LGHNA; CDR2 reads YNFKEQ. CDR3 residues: CASSPSRDRGFYEQYF. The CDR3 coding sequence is TGTGCCAGCAGCCCGTCCCGGGACAGGGGTTTCTACGAGCAGTACTTC.

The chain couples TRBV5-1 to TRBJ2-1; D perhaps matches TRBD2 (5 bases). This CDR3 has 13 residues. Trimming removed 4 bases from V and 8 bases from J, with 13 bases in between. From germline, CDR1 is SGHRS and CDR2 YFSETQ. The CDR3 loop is CASSPSSGHEQFF. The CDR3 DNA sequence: TGCGCCAGCAGCCCCTCCAGCGGCCATGAGCAGTTCTTC.

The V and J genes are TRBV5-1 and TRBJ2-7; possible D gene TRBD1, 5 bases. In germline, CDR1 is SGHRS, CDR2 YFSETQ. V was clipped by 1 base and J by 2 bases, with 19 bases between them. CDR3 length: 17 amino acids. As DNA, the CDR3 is TGCGCCAGCAGCTTGCTCTTCGACAGCCTCTCAACCTACGAGCAGTACTTC. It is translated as CASSLLFDSLSTYEQYF.

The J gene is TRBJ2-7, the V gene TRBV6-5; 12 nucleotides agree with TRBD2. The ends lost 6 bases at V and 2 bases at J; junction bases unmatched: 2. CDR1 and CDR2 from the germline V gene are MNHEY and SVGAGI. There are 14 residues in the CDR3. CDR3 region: CASRTSGGTYEQYF. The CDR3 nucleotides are TGTGCCAGCAGGACTAGCGGGGGAACCTACGAGCAGTACTTC.

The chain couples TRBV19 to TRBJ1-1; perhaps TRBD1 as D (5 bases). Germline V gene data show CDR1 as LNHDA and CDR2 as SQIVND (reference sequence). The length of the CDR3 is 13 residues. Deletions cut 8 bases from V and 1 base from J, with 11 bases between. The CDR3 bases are TGTGCCAGTCATACAGGCTGGAACACTGAAGCTTTCTTT. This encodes CASHTGWNTEAFF. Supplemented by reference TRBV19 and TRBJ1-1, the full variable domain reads DGGITQSPKYLFRKEGQNVTLSCEQNLNHDAMYWYRQDPGQGLRLIYYSQIVNDFQKGDIAEGYSVSREKKESFPLTVTSAQKNPTAFYLCASHTGWNTEAFFGQGTRLTVV.

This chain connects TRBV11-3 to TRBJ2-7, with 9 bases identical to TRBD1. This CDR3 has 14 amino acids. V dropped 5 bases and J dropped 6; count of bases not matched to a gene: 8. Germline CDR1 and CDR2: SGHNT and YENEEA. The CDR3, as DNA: TGTGCCAGCAGCAGCCGGGACAGGGTGGGCGAGCAGTACTTC. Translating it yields CASSSRDRVGEQYF.

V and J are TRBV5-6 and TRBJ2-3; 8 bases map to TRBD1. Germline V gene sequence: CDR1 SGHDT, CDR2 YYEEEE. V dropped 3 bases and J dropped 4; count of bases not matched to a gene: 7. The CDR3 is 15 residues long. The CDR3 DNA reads TGTGCCAGCAGCTGGGGACAGGCTCCTCCAGATACGCAGTATTTT. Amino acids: CASSWGQAPPDTQYF. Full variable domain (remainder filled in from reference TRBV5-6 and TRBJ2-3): DAGVTQSPTHLIKTRGQQVTLRCSPKSGHDTVSWYQQALGQGPQFIFQYYEEEERQRGNFPDRFSGHQFPNYSSELNVNALLLGDSALYLCASSWGQAPPDTQYFGPGTRLTVL.

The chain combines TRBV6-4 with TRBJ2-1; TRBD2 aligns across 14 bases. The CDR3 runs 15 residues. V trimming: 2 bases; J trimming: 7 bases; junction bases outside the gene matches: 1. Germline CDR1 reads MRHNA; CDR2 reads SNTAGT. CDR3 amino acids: CASSDGLAGGNEQFF. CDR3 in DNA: TGTGCCAGCAGTGACGGACTAGCGGGGGGAAATGAGCAGTTCTTC.

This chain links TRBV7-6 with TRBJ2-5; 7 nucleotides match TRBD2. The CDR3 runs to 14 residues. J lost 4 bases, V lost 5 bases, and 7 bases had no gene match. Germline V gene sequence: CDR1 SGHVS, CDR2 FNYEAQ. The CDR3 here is CASSPDREVETQYF. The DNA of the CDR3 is TGTGCCAGCAGCCCAGATCGGGAGGTAGAGACCCAGTACTTC.

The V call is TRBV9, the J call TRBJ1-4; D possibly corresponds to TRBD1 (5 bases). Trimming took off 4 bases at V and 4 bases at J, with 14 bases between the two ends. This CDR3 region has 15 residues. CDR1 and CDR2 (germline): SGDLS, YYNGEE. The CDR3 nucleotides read TGTGCCAGCAGCAACCCAGGACACAGTAATGAAAAACTGTTTTTT. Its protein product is CASSNPGHSNEKLFF.

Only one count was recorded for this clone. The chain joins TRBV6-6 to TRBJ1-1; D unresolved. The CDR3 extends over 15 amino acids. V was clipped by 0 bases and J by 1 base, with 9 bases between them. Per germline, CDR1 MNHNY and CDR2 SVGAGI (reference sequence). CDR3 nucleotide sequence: TGTGCCAGCAGTTACTCGACGCGGAAGAACACTGAAGCTTTCTTT. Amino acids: CASSYSTRKNTEAFF.

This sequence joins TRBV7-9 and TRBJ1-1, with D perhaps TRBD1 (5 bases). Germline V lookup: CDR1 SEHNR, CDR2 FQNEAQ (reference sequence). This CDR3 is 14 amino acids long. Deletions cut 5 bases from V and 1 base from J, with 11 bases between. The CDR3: CASSTQGKNTEAFF. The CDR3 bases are TGTGCCAGCAGCACCCAGGGAAAGAACACTGAAGCTTTCTTT.

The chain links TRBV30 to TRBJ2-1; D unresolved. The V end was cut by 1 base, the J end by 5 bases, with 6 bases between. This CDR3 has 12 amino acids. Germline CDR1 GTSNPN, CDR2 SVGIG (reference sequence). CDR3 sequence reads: CAWSAVNNEQFF. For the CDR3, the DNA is TGTGCCTGGAGTGCTGTAAACAATGAGCAGTTCTTC.

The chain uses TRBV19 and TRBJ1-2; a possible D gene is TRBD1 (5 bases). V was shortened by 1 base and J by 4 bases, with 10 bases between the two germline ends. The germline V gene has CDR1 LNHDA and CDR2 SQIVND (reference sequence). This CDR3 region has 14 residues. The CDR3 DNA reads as TGTGCCAGTAGTATAGCTGAGACAGCCTATGGCTACACCTTC. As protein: CASSIAETAYGYTF.